This T cell receptor (beta chain) appears in the sequencing data of a study of blood T cells in healthy people across ages. Donors gave around 9.3 milliliters of peripheral blood apiece. Combining a sample-barcoded 5' primer with a J-beta primer mix, a second PCR ran for roughly 7 to 12 cycles. TCRdb reprocessed the 5' RACE reads with MiXCR, giving one entry per CDR3 protein. The sample records about 1,400,000 distinct CDR3 sequences, 40% to 50% being singletons. Material for sequencing was blood. The clonotype comes from a woman under 30 in good health.

The CDR3 DNA sequence: TGTGCCAGCAGCCAATTCGGCTCTAGCGAAGGTGAGCAGTTCTTC. Translated, it gives CASSQFGSSEGEQFF. V usage is TRBV4-2 and J usage is TRBJ2-1, with a tentative D call TRBD2 (6 bases). With 2 bases removed from V and 9 bases from J, the gap between germline ends came to 17 bases. The CDR3 is 15 residues long. Germline V CDR1 and CDR2: LGHNA, YNFKEQ.